A single sample is the source of the 13 T cell receptor beta chains below, sequenced in a study of Tregs in tolerant kidney transplant recipients. Here immunoSEQ multiplex PCR was the method, and the copy in TCRdb shows in-frame clones only, minus some. Among about 240,000 clones listed, around 81% were seen once. The sample comprised CD4+ T cells from blood. These receptors were obtained from a human donor in good health.

This chain connects TRBV6-1 to TRBJ2-1, with TRBD2 matching over 11 bases. The germline V gene encodes CDR1 MNHNS and CDR2 SASEGT. V lost 3 bases and J lost 5; bases outside the gene matches: 6. This CDR3 spans 16 amino acids. The CDR3 DNA reads TGTGCCAGCAGTGAGGCTAGCGGGGGGATCAACAATGAGCAGTTCTTC. Protein sequence: CASSEASGGINNEQFF.

The chain joins TRBV11-2 to TRBJ2-6; unclear D gene. This CDR3 has 15 amino acids. The germline CDR1 and CDR2 sequences are SGHAT and FQNNGV. Trimming cost V 4 bases and J 3 bases, with 10 bases left between them. The DNA of the CDR3 is TGTGCCAGCAGCTCGACATGGTTTGGGGCCAACGTCCTGACTTTC. This translates into CASSSTWFGANVLTF.

Details on this clone: The same CDR3 is also encoded by other DNA sequences in this sample. The chain combines TRBV7-3 with TRBJ2-7, with a weak D call TRBD2 (6 bases). V dropped 5 bases and J dropped 2 bases, with 13 bases sitting between them. This CDR3 is built from 14 residues. Germline V CDR1 and CDR2: SGHTA, FQGTGA. The CDR3, as DNA: TGTGCCAGCAGCCCTGGGACTGGTACCTACGAGCAGTACTTC. Protein sequence: CASSPGTGTYEQYF.

This chain connects TRBV7-9 to TRBJ2-2; 10 nucleotides line up with TRBD1. The V and J ends lost 5 bases and 6 bases, in that order; junction bases with no gene match: 9. Per the germline V gene, CDR1 is SEHNR and CDR2 is FQNEAQ (reference sequence). The CDR3 runs to 16 residues. The CDR3 reads CASSPPGQGRSGELFF. CDR3 bases: TGTGCCAGCAGCCCGCCGGGACAGGGGCGATCCGGGGAGCTGTTTTTT. The whole variable domain, filled in from reference TRBV7-9 and TRBJ2-2, reads DTGVSQNPRHKITKRGQNVTFRCDPISEHNRLYWYRQTLGQGPEFLTYFQNEAQLEKSRLLSDRFSAERPKGSFSTLEIQRTEQGDSAMYLCASSPPGQGRSGELFFGEGSRLTVL.

V usage is TRBV6-5 and J usage is TRBJ2-3, with D possibly called TRBD1 or TRBD2 (6 bases each). CDR1 is MNHEY and CDR2 is SVGAGI in the germline V gene. Trimming took 4 bases from V and 2 from J, leaving 16 bases between them. This CDR3 region has 16 residues. The CDR3 DNA reads as TGTGCCAGCAGTTCCCGAGTGGGGGGCCACACAGATACGCAGTATTTT. This sequence encodes CASSSRVGGHTDTQYF.

The V and J genes are TRBV14 and TRBJ2-5, with D unresolved. The ends were cut back, 2 bases at V and 0 bases at J, with 10 bases in the middle. CDR3 length equals 15 residues. Germline assignment: CDR1 SGHDN and CDR2 FVKESK. This chain's CDR3 is CASSQQYFYQETQYF. Written as DNA, the CDR3 is TGTGCCAGCAGCCAACAGTACTTTTACCAAGAGACCCAGTACTTC.

The genes are TRBV5-5 and TRBJ1-6; the D gene is possibly TRBD1 (6 bases). The CDR3 has 15 residues. V lost 4 bases and J 5 bases, leaving 13 bases between the germline ends. The germline gives CDR1 SGHKS, CDR2 YYEKEE (reference sequence). The CDR3 DNA is TGTGCCAGCAGCATGGACAGCTTCCATAATTCACCCCTCCACTTT. This sequence encodes CASSMDSFHNSPLHF.

This clone was observed once. One end of the junction is discordant with germline, which a read error may explain. The chain couples TRBV18 to TRBJ2-7; 9 bases map to TRBD1. Per the germline V gene, CDR1 is KGHSH and CDR2 is LQKENI. This CDR3 contains 14 residues. CDR3 sequence reads: CASAPPGTGYEQYF. The CDR3 nucleotides are TGTGCCAGCGCACCACCCGGGACAGGGTACGAGCAGTACTTC.

This rearrangement joins TRBV9 to TRBJ2-5; possibly TRBD2 for D (7 bases). Germline CDR1 is SGDLS and CDR2 is YYNGEE. The length of the CDR3 is 16 residues. Trimming took 4 bases from V and 5 from J, leaving 21 bases between them. For the CDR3, the DNA is TGTGCCAGCAGCATACTCGACGGGGGGCCTCGGGAGACCCAGTACTTC. Translated, it gives CASSILDGGPRETQYF. Drawing the rest from reference TRBV9 and TRBJ2-5, the complete variable domain is DSGVTQTPKHLITATGQRVTLRCSPRSGDLSVYWYQQSLDQGLQFLIQYYNGEERAKGNILERFSAQQFPDLHSELNLSSLELGDSALYFCASSILDGGPRETQYFGPGTRLLVL.

This CDR3 is CAISGTTEAFF. The CDR3 bases are TGTGCCATCAGCGGGACCACTGAAGCTTTCTTT. The chain employs TRBV10-3 and TRBJ1-1; D perhaps matches TRBD1 (5 bases). V lost 6 bases and J 4 bases, leaving 6 bases between the germline ends. Germline V gene data show CDR1 as ENHRY and CDR2 as SYGVKD. The CDR3 spans 11 residues.

This chain links TRBV6-5 with TRBJ1-1, with D unresolved. This CDR3 is built from 15 residues. Deletions cut 5 bases from V and 1 base from J, with 14 bases between. The germline gives CDR1 MNHEY, CDR2 SVGAGI. The DNA of the CDR3 is TGTGCCAGCAGTCCCCTTTTGTCAGAGAACACTGAAGCTTTCTTT. Translation: CASSPLLSENTEAFF.

This clone was seen a few times. This chain links TRBV14 with TRBJ1-1, with D perhaps matching TRBD1 (5 bases). Trimming pared 2 bases from V and 4 bases from J, leaving 11 bases between. Germline V gene sequence: CDR1 SGHDN, CDR2 FVKESK. This CDR3 comprises 14 residues. CDR3 in DNA: TGTGCCAGCAGCCAACTCCAGGGAGGCACTGAAGCTTTCTTT. It specifies CASSQLQGGTEAFF.

This chain joins TRBV9 and TRBJ1-1; D may be TRBD1 (6 bases). The ends were cut back, 1 base at V and 3 bases at J, with 16 bases in the middle. The CDR3 runs to 16 residues. From germline, CDR1 is SGDLS and CDR2 YYNGEE. CDR3 sequence (DNA): TGTGCCAGCAGCGTACAACAGGGAGGTCTGCACACTGAAGCTTTCTTT. Its translation: CASSVQQGGLHTEAFF. Based on the CDR3 plus reference TRBV9 and TRBJ1-1, the full variable domain is DSGVTQTPKHLITATGQRVTLRCSPRSGDLSVYWYQQSLDQGLQFLIQYYNGEERAKGNILERFSAQQFPDLHSELNLSSLELGDSALYFCASSVQQGGLHTEAFFGQGTRLTVV.